Included here is one T cell receptor beta chain sequence, with context. Its antigen is still unknown. The record has no base qualities; no much larger clone is one base away. Each collaborating institution followed its own protocols to collect whole blood in K2EDTA tubes. For TCRbeta analysis, collaborators shipped samples as frozen whole blood, isolated PBMCs, or DNA extracted from either of those sample types. TCRbeta CDR3 regions were amplified from genomic DNA using the immunoSEQ Assay, a bias-controlled multiplex PCR. On the authors' methods: Nucleated cell counts per sample were estimated from amplification of reference gene primers within the assay. To quantify the absolute abundance of each unique TCRbeta CDR3 rearrangement, sequence reads were collapsed and filtered. For each sample, productive Simpson clonality was calculated as the square root of Simpson's diversity index over productive rearrangements. Drawn from immuneACCESS, this table holds only the in-frame rearrangements with V and J called that TCRdb kept. Clones are partly lost; checked studies trace under half to an unresolved V gene and leave the rest unexplained. V, J and clone size derive from that table, while D and trimming were established from the DNA sequence. The sample table holds some 340,000 clones, of which over 70% were seen once. The ten largest clones capture under 3% of the sample.

The data belong to a study of blood T cell repertoires in COVID-19 (TCRdb year 2020). Looking at the study overall: The collaborator samples originated in the United States, Italy and Spain and spanned the acute and convalescent phases of COVID-19. The material from the prospective study consisted of cDNA or gDNA derived from T cells, B-cell-depleted T cells, or PBMCs. Subjects who had been exposed to COVID-19, were actively infected with it, or had recovered from it provided the deeply sampled blood TCRbeta repertoires that made up the dataset. The repertoires were released in a freely available public database meant as a resource for research on the immune response to SARS-CoV-2. Samples came from the ongoing ImmuneRACE study (first 160 participants) plus 1,254 subjects from 6 global collaborators. A de-identified subject ID, COVID-19 status, age in years and sex were almost always included in the sample metadata. Where available, HLA class I and class II types were taken from metadata supplied by the sample provider and were not determined by assay-based typing. The paper as a whole reports these results and caveats: The amount of clinical and demographic metadata varied by source and participant and was provided uncurated.

From its cysteine to its phenylalanine, the CDR3 spans 16 amino acids. The DNA shown is the 48-base CDR3, in frame from base 1. The germline V gene yields SGDLS for CDR1 and YYNGEE for CDR2. V ends up 4 bases short and J 5 bases short, with an unmatched junction base count of 10. The TCR sequence derives from a young man with active or convalescent COVID-19. The material sequenced was peripheral blood. The sequence is built from TRBV9 and TRBJ2-5; TRBD2 matches 11 bases in the middle. The encoded CDR3 is CASSKLAGVNLETQYF. The nucleotide sequence is given as TGTGCCAGCAGCAAACTAGCGGGAGTAAATTTGGAGACCCAGTACTTC. The full variable domain, completed from the reference TRBV9 and TRBJ2-5 proteins outside the CDR3, reads DSGVTQTPKHLITATGQRVTLRCSPRSGDLSVYWYQQSLDQGLQFLIQYYNGEERAKGNILERFSAQQFPDLHSELNLSSLELGDSALYFCASSKLAGVNLETQYFGPGTRLLVL.